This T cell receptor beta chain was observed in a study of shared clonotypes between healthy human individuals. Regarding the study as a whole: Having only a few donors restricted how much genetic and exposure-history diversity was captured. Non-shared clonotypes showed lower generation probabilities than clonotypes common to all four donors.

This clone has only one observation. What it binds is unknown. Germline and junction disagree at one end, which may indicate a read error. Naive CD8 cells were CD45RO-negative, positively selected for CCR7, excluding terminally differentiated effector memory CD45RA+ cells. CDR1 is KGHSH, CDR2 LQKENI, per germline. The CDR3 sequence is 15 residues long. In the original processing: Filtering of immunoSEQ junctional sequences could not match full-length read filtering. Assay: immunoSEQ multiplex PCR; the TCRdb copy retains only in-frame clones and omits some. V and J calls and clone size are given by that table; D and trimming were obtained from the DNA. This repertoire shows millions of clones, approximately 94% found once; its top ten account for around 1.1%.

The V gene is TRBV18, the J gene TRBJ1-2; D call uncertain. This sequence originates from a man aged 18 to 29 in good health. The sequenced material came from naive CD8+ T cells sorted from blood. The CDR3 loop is CASSPLSGLLEGYTF. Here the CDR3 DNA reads TGTGCCAGCTCCCCACTGTCTGGGCTCCTGGAGGGCTACACCTTC.